This record covers a single T cell receptor (beta chain). Its target is not known. The sample comes from a study of cytomegalovirus exposure and HLA in healthy donors. Overall study results and limits: High sensitivity and specificity were reportedly achieved when the classifier diagnosed cytomegalovirus status. Most observed TCR sequences were rare, whereas some public TCRs were detected in many donors. Most subjects had HLA-A and HLA-B alleles reportedly predicted accurately by TCR beta sequences.

This CDR3 comprises 13 residues. V lost 7 bases and J 8 bases, leaving 14 bases between the germline ends. Germline V gives CDR1 MNHNS, CDR2 SASEGT. Vbeta (60) and Jbeta (13) primers were used in the PCR. TCRdb's copy holds only in-frame clones and misses some; the assay was immunoSEQ multiplex PCR. The top ten hold about 0.76% of the sample, which has approximately 160,000 clones, about four fifths seen once. The chain recombines TRBV6-1 with TRBJ1-4, with D unresolved. The TCR comes from a young woman in good health and CMV-seronegative. Sequences were obtained from PBMCs. CDR3 DNA sequence: TGTGCCAGCAAGAACCCTCCGGGAGAAAAACTGTTTTTT. This codes for CASKNPPGEKLFF.